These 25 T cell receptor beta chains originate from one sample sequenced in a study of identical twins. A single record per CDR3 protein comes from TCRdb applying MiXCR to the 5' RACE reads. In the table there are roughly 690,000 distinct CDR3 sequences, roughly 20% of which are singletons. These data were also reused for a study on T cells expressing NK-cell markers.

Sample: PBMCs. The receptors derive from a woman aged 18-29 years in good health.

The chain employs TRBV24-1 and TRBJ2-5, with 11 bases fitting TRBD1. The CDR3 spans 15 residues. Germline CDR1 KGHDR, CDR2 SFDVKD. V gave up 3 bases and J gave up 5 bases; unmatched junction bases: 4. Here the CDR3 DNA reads TGTGCCACCAGTGATAGGACAGGGGGCCTGGAGACCCAGTACTTC. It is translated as CATSDRTGGLETQYF.

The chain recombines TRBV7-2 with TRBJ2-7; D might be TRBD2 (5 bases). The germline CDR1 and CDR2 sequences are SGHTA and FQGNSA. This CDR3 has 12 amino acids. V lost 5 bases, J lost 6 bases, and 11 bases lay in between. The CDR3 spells CASSVNSGEQYF. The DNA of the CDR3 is TGTGCCAGCAGCGTAAACAGCGGCGAGCAGTACTTC.

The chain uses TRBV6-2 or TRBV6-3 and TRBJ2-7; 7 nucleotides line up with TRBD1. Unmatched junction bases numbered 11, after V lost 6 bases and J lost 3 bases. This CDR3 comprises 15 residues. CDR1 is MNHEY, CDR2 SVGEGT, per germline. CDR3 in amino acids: CASSDGQEVFYEQYF. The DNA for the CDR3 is TGTGCCAGCAGCGACGGACAGGAGGTTTTCTACGAGCAGTACTTC.

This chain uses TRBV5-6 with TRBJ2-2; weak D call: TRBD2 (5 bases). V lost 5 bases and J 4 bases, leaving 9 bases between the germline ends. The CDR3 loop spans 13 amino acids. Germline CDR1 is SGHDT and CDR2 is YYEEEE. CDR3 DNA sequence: TGTGCCAGCAGTCCGGACTTCACCGGGGAGCTGTTTTTT. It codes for CASSPDFTGELFF.

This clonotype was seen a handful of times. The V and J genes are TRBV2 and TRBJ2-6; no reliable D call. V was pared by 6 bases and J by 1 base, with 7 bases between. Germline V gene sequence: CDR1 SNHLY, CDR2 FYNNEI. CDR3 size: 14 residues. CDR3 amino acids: CASRTESGANVLTF. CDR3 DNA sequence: TGTGCCAGCAGAACCGAGTCTGGGGCCAACGTCCTGACTTTC. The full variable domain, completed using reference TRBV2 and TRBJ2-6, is EPEVTQTPSHQVTQMGQEVILRCVPISNHLYFYWYRQILGQKVEFLVSFYNNEISEKSEIFDDQFSVERPDGSNFTLKIRSTKLEDSAMYFCASRTESGANVLTFGAGSRLTVL.

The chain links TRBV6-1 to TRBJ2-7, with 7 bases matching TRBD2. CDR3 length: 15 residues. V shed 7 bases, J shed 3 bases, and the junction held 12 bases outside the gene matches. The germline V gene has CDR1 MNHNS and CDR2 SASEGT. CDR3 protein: CASTSGPGGLYEQYF. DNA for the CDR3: TGTGCCAGCACCTCAGGACCGGGAGGTCTCTACGAGCAGTACTTC.

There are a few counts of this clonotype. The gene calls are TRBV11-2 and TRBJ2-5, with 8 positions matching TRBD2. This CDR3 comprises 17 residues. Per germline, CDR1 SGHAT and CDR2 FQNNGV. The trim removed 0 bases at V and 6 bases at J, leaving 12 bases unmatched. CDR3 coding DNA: TGTGCCAGCAGCTTAGATCCGGGGGGGCAGTTCGTAAAGACCCAGTACTTC. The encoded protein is CASSLDPGGQFVKTQYF.

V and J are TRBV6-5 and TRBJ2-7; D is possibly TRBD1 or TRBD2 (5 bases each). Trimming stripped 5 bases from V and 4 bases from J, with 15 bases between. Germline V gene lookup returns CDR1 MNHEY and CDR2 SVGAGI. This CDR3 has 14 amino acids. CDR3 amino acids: CASSISGRSYEQYF. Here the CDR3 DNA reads TGTGCCAGCAGTATATCGGGACGGTCGTACGAGCAGTACTTC.

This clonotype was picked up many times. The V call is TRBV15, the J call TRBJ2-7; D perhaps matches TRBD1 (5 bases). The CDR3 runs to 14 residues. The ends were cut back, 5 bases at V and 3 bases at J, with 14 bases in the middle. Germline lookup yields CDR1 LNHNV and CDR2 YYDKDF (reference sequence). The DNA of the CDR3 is TGTGCCACCAGCTTGGGTACAGGTCTCTACGAGCAGTACTTC. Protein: CATSLGTGLYEQYF.

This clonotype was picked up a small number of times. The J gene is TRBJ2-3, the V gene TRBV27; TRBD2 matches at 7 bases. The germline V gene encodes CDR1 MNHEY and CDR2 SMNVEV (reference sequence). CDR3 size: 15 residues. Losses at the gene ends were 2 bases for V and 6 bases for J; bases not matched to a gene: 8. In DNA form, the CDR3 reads TGTGCCAGCAGTTTAGGCGGGAGAATATACGATACGCAGTATTTT. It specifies CASSLGGRIYDTQYF.

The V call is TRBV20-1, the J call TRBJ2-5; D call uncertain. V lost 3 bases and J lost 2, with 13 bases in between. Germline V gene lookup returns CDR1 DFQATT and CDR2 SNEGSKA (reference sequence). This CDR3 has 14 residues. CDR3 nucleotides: TGCAGTGCTAGCGGATTTATGGGGCAAGAGACCCAGTACTTC. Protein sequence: CSASGFMGQETQYF.

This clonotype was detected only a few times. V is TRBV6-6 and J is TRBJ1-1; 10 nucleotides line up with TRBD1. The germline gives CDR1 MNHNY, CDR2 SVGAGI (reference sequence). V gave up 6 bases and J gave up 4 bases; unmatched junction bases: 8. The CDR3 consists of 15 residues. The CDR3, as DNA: TGTGCCAGCAGGACAGGGGGCGTGTACGGCACTGAAGCTTTCTTT. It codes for CASRTGGVYGTEAFF.

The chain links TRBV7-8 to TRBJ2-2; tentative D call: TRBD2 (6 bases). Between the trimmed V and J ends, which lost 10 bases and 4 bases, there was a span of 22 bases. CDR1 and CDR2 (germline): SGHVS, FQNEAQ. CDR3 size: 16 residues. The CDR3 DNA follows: TGTGCCACCTCGTTTGCCGGGACTGGCTTCACCGGGGAGCTGTTTTTT. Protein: CATSFAGTGFTGELFF.

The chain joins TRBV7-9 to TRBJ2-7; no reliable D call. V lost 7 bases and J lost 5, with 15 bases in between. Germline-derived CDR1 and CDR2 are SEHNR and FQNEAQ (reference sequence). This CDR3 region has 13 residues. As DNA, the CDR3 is TGTGCCAGCACCATTTCCGGTTCCCACGAGCAGTACTTC. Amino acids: CASTISGSHEQYF.

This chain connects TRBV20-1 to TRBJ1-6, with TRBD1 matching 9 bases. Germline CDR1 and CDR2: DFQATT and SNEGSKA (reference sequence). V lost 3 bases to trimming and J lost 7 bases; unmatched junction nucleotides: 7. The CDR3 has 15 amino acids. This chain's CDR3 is CSASNWGTGNSPLHF. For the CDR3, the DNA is TGCAGTGCTAGTAATTGGGGGACAGGGAATTCACCCCTCCACTTT.

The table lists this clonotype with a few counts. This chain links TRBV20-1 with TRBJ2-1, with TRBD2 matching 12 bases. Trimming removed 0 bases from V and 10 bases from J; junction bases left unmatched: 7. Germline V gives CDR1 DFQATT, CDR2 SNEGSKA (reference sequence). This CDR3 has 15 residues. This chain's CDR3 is CSARDLAGGPREQFF. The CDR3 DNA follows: TGCAGTGCTAGAGACCTAGCGGGAGGGCCGCGGGAGCAGTTCTTC.

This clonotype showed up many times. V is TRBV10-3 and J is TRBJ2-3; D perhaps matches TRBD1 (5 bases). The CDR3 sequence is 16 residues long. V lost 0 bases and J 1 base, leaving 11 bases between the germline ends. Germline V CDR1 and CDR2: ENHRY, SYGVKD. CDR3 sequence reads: CAISESAGIRTDTQYF. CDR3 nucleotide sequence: TGTGCCATCAGTGAGTCTGCAGGGATTCGCACAGATACGCAGTATTTT.

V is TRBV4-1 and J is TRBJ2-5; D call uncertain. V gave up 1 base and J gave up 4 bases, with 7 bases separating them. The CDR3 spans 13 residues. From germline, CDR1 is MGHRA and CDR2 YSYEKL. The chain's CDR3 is CASSQGIRETQYF. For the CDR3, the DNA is TGCGCCAGCAGCCAAGGGATACGAGAGACCCAGTACTTC.

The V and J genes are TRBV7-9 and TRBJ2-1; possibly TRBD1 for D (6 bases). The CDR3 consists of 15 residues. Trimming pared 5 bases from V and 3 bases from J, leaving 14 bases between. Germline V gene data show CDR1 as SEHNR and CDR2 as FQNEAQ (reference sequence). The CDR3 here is CASSQDRTNYNEQFF. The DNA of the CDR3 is TGTGCCAGCAGCCAAGACAGGACAAACTACAATGAGCAGTTCTTC.

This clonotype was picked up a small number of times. The CDR3 nucleotides are TGTGCCAGCAACCCAGGGACCCAGTACTTC. Residues: CASNPGTQYF. The chain couples TRBV7-8 to TRBJ2-5; no clear D. The V and J ends lost 7 bases and 7 bases respectively, with 7 bases between them. This CDR3 is built from 10 residues. Germline lookup yields CDR1 SGHVS and CDR2 FQNEAQ.

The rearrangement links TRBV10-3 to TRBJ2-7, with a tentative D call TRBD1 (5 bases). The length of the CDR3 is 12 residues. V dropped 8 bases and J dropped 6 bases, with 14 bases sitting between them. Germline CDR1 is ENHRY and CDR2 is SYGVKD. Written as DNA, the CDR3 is TGTGCCATCGGTACGGACACGGGCGAGCAGTACTTC. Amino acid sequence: CAIGTDTGEQYF.

DNA of the CDR3: TGTGCCAGCAGTTTAGCTGCGCGGGTCACAGATACGCAGTATTTT. Translating it yields CASSLAARVTDTQYF. V gene TRBV12-3 or TRBV12-4 combines with J gene TRBJ2-3; the D gene is possibly TRBD2 (5 bases). The V end lost 0 bases, the J end lost 2 bases, and 9 bases lay between the germline ends. CDR3 size: 15 residues.

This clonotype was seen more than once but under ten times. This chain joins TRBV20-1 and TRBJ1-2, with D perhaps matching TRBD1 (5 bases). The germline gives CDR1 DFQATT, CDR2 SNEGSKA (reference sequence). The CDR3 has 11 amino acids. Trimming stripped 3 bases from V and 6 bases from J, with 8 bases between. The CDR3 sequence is CSASGAHGYTF. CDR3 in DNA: TGCAGTGCTAGTGGGGCCCATGGCTACACCTTC.

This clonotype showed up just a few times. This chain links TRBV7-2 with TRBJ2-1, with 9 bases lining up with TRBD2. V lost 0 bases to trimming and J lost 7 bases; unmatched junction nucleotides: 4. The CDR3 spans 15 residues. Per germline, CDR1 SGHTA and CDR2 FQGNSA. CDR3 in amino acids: CASSLAPSGNNEQFF. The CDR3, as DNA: TGTGCCAGCAGCTTAGCTCCTAGCGGGAATAATGAGCAGTTCTTC.

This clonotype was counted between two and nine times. As DNA, the CDR3 is TGCAGCGTTGAATCGGGCGGGACAGATACGCAGTATTTT. Its translation is CSVESGGTDTQYF. The chain is built from TRBV29-1 and TRBJ2-3; possibly TRBD2 for D (5 bases). The CDR3 length is 13 residues. Trimming left V 2 bases short and J 3 bases short, with 9 bases between. CDR1 SQVTM and CDR2 ANQGSEA come from the germline V gene.